The source of this T cell receptor (beta chain) is a study of Ad26.COV2.S vaccination and SARS-CoV-2 variants. Study as a whole: The study gave Ad26.COV2.S intramuscularly, once or twice 56 days apart.

Profiled with immunoSEQ multiplex PCR; TCRdb holds only in-frame clones, not every one. This table holds around 400,000 clones, about 80% found once. Treatment reported: around 19 received Ad26.COV2.S at low or high dose, single or two shots; roughly five received placebo; per-sample allocation not given. Material that was analyzed had been drawn on day 63 after the first vaccine or placebo injection. Wuhan-strain SARS-CoV-2 spike was expressed by the Ad26 vector that made up the vaccine. The sequence was obtained from a person aged 18-65 years who received the Ad26.COV2.S COVID-19 vaccine or a placebo. This specimen was peripheral blood, taken in a trial of Ad26.COV2.S vaccine versus placebo.

The CDR3 region has the DNA TGTGCCTGGAGTGTTTACAGCTCTGGAAACACCATATATTTT. The encoded protein is CAWSVYSSGNTIYF. V usage is TRBV30 and J usage is TRBJ1-3; D gene unclear. CDR3 length: 14 residues. Trimming pared 0 bases from V and 0 bases from J, leaving 6 bases between. Germline V gene sequence: CDR1 GTSNPN, CDR2 SVGIG (reference sequence).